The rows below give T cell receptor beta chains drawn from one sample of a study of shared clonotypes between healthy human individuals. Measured with immunoSEQ multiplex PCR; TCRdb has only the in-frame clones, and not every one. Of 660,000 or so clones in the sample, approximately 96% were seen once. The sequenced sample consisted of naive CD8+ T cells sorted from blood. These receptors were obtained from a woman between 25 and 40 years old in good health. CDR3s include the opening cysteine and the closing phenylalanine or tryptophan. D genes are given only for firm matches. Clone size, where shown, is once, few, many, or a class for clones that have expanded.

CASSTRAGYNEQFF TGTGCCAGCAGTACTCGAGCGGGATACAATGAGCAGTTCTTC TRBV27 TRBD2 NA TRBJ2-1
CASSLLAGGPEQYF TGTGCCAGCAGCCTACTAGCGGGAGGTCCCGAGCAGTACTTC TRBV11-2 TRBD2 NA TRBJ2-7
CASSEMDTQYF TGCGCCAGCAGTGAGATGGATACGCAGTATTTT TRBV10-2 NA NA TRBJ2-3
CAWGGGTSPHNEQFF TGTGCCTGGGGGGGAGGGACTAGCCCCCACAATGAGCAGTTCTTC TRBV30 TRBD2 NA TRBJ2-1
CASRDTLDTEAFF TGTGCCAGCCGGGACACCTTGGACACTGAAGCTTTCTTT TRBV27 NA once TRBJ1-1
CASSLKGLELYTQYF TGTGCCAGCAGTTTGAAGGGACTAGAGTTGTATACGCAGTATTTT TRBV28 TRBD2 NA TRBJ2-3
CASSSGADTQYF TGTGCCAGCAGCTCTGGCGCAGATACGCAGTATTTT TRBV7-9 NA NA TRBJ2-3
CSVEQLAGGRPNEQFF TGCAGCGTTGAGCAACTAGCGGGAGGGCGCCCCAATGAGCAGTTCTTC TRBV29-1 TRBD2 NA TRBJ2-1
CASLGNNYGYTF TGTGCCAGCCTGGGGAATAACTATGGCTACACCTTC TRBV7-9 NA NA TRBJ1-2
CASSLAGGADTQYF TGTGCCAGCAGTCTAGCGGGAGGGGCAGATACGCAGTATTTT TRBV6-4 TRBD2 NA TRBJ2-3
CASSEGLVGEQYF TGTGCCAGCAGTGAAGGGCTAGTTGGCGAGCAGTACTTC TRBV2 NA NA TRBJ2-7
CASSLSYWLQETQYF TGTGCCAGCAGTTTATCGTATTGGCTCCAAGAGACCCAGTACTTC TRBV27 NA NA TRBJ2-5
CASSQPAQDPGYTF TGTGCCAGCAGCCAACCCGCGCAGGACCCTGGCTACACCTTC TRBV4-2 NA NA TRBJ1-2
CASSPPGGGLTEAFF TGTGCCAGCAGCCCTCCCGGGGGGGGTTTAACTGAAGCTTTCTTT TRBV9 NA once TRBJ1-1
CASSSRQGIFHEQYF TGTGCCAGCAGCTCCAGACAGGGGATCTTCCACGAGCAGTACTTC TRBV11-2 TRBD1 NA TRBJ2-7
CASSDSWGYGYTF TGTGCCAGCAGTGACTCTTGGGGGTACGGCTACACCTTC TRBV6-4 NA NA TRBJ1-2
CASKGDSNQPQHF TGTGCCAGTAAGGGGGATAGCAATCAGCCCCAGCATTTT TRBV19 NA once TRBJ1-5
CASSVSGRVREAFF TGTGCCAGCAGCGTGTCAGGCAGAGTTCGTGAAGCTTTCTTT TRBV9 NA NA TRBJ1-1
CASNPSGANEQFF TGTGCCAGCAACCCCTCGGGGGCCAATGAGCAGTTCTTC TRBV6-5 NA NA TRBJ2-1
CASTTGGEQYF TGTGCCAGCACCACCGGGGGGGAGCAGTACTTC TRBV2 TRBD2 NA TRBJ2-7
CASRTRDTYEQYF TGTGCCAGCAGGACTAGGGATACCTACGAGCAGTACTTC TRBV7-2 NA NA TRBJ2-7
CASSFLGEGFGTQYF TGTGCCAGCAGCTTCTTGGGGGAGGGGTTCGGGACCCAGTACTTC TRBV5-8 TRBD2 NA TRBJ2-5
CASSLAGGSSYEQYF TGTGCCAGCAGCTTGGCCGGGGGGAGCTCCTACGAGCAGTACTTC TRBV5-6 TRBD2 NA TRBJ2-7
CASSEALRGFYEQYF TGTGCCAGCAGTGAAGCGCTCAGGGGTTTCTACGAGCAGTACTTC TRBV2 NA NA TRBJ2-7
CASGNSTDTQYF TGTGCTAGTGGTAATAGCACAGATACGCAGTATTTT TRBV12-5 NA NA TRBJ2-3
CASIGLGARGYTF TGTGCCAGCATTGGGCTGGGGGCGAGAGGCTACACCTTC TRBV2 NA few TRBJ1-2
CASSHRTSNEQYF TGTGCCAGCAGTCATAGGACTAGCAACGAGCAGTACTTC TRBV28 TRBD2 NA TRBJ2-7
CASSLGVQGRLPYGYTF TGTGCCAGCAGTTTGGGCGTCCAGGGACGCCTCCCATATGGCTACACCTTC TRBV28 NA NA TRBJ1-2
CASSHDQYTQYF TGTGCCAGCAGCCACGACCAGTATACGCAGTATTTT TRBV6-5 NA NA TRBJ2-3
CASSLNRYNEQFF TGTGCCAGCAGTTTGAACAGGTACAATGAGCAGTTCTTC TRBV28 NA NA TRBJ2-1
CASSPGDKWMDEQFF TGTGCCAGCAGCCCAGGGGACAAGTGGATGGATGAGCAGTTCTTC TRBV9 NA NA TRBJ2-1
CASSPTGERSTYEQYF TGTGCCAGCAGTCCAACCGGGGAGCGGTCAACTTACGAGCAGTACTTC TRBV28 NA once TRBJ2-7
CASSFPDQPQHF TGTGCCAGCAGCTTCCCCGATCAGCCCCAGCATTTT TRBV5-4 NA NA TRBJ1-5
CASSQRTGMNTEAFF TGCGCCAGCAGCCAAAGGACAGGGATGAACACTGAAGCTTTCTTT TRBV4-1 TRBD1 NA TRBJ1-1
CASSFLGAPSYEQYF TGTGCCAGCAGCTTCCTTGGGGCGCCCTCCTACGAGCAGTACTTC TRBV7-8 NA NA TRBJ2-7
CASSLDRPGFYEQYF TGCGCCAGCAGCCTCGACAGGCCAGGATTCTACGAGCAGTACTTC TRBV5-1 NA NA TRBJ2-7
CASSVGRSDEQYF TGTGCCAGCAGCGTTGGCAGGTCCGACGAGCAGTACTTC TRBV9 NA NA TRBJ2-7
CSAWELNTQYF TGCAGCGCTTGGGAGCTGAATACGCAGTATTTT TRBV29-1 NA NA TRBJ2-3
CASSRAQSSYEQYF TGTGCCAGCAGCCGGGCCCAAAGTTCCTACGAGCAGTACTTC TRBV2 NA NA TRBJ2-7
CASSDSYRTNQPQHF TGTGCCAGCAGTGACTCATATAGGACGAACCAGCCCCAGCATTTT TRBV6-4 NA NA TRBJ1-5
CASSPVGPGYEQYF TGTGCCAGCAGCCCCGTCGGGCCAGGATACGAGCAGTACTTC TRBV7-9 NA NA TRBJ2-7
CASSENSPYEQYF TGTGCCAGCAGTGAAAACAGTCCCTACGAGCAGTACTTC TRBV6-1 NA NA TRBJ2-7
CASSAGTATQETQYF TGTGCCAGCAGCGCAGGGACAGCAACCCAAGAGACCCAGTACTTC TRBV9 TRBD1 NA TRBJ2-5
CASSRTQAGRGEAFF TGTGCCAGCAGTCGAACCCAGGCAGGGAGAGGTGAAGCTTTCTTT TRBV6-5 NA NA TRBJ1-1
CASRPGTAYEQYF TGTGCCAGCAGGCCTGGGACAGCGTACGAGCAGTACTTC TRBV27 TRBD1 NA TRBJ2-7
CASSYRGGGLGTGELFF TGTGCCAGCAGTTATAGGGGGGGCGGCCTCGGAACCGGGGAGCTGTTTTTT TRBV28 NA NA TRBJ2-2
CASSLAGNSYEQYF TGTGCCAGCAGCCTCGCCGGGAACTCCTACGAGCAGTACTTC TRBV7-8 NA NA TRBJ2-7
CASSLGLAGGAGELFF TGTGCCAGCAGCTTGGGGCTAGCGGGAGGAGCCGGGGAGCTGTTTTTT TRBV5-4 TRBD2 NA TRBJ2-2
CASSYGTVSYEQYF TGTGCCAGCAGTTATGGGACGGTATCCTACGAGCAGTACTTC TRBV28 NA NA TRBJ2-7
CASSESGMDTQYF TGTGCCAGCAGTGAATCGGGTATGGATACGCAGTATTTT TRBV2 NA NA TRBJ2-3
CASSYEPGNEQFF TGTGCCAGCAGCTACGAACCAGGGAATGAGCAGTTCTTC TRBV11-2 NA NA TRBJ2-1
CASSFPHPAIVTGELFF TGTGCCAGCAGCTTCCCACACCCAGCAATAGTCACCGGGGAGCTGTTTTTT TRBV11-2 NA NA TRBJ2-2
CASSPGGGGSYEQYF TGCGCCAGCAGCCCCGGAGGGGGGGGTTCCTACGAGCAGTACTTC TRBV4-1 NA NA TRBJ2-7